These 23 T cell receptor beta chains originate from one sample sequenced in a study of regulatory T cells in long-lasting Graves disease. Libraries of TCR beta came from iRepertoire HTBI primers plus Arm-PCR of CDR3 regions. TCRdb fed the multiplex PCR reads into MiXCR, producing one record per CDR3 protein. This sample has about 440,000 distinct CDR3 sequences, with under 15% found just once. Noted time point: newly diagnosed GD, antithyroid drugs for less than 3 months. Following extraction of RNA from PBMCs, that RNA was used to make the TCR library. These same records also appear under a second study, on T cells in Graves' hyperthyroidism and ophthalmopathy.

Sequences were derived from peripheral blood mononuclear cells (PBMCs), sampled at new diagnosis, from a patient treated with antithyroid drugs. All receptors come from a woman in her twenties or thirties with Graves disease.

J is TRBJ1-6 and V is TRBV20-1; possibly TRBD1 for D (6 bases). The CDR3 covers 15 residues. V gave up 8 bases and J gave up 2 bases, with 16 bases separating them. The germline V gene has CDR1 DFQATT and CDR2 SNEGSKA (reference sequence). CDR3 residues: CSTHQGPAYNSPLHF. The DNA for the CDR3 is TGCAGTACACATCAGGGGCCCGCCTATAATTCACCCCTCCACTTT.

The V gene is TRBV20-1, the J gene TRBJ1-4, with D unclear. The CDR3 loop spans 11 amino acids. Trimming removed 4 bases at V and 5 bases at J, with 5 bases between. Germline V CDR1 and CDR2: DFQATT, SNEGSKA (reference sequence). The CDR3 protein is CSAKGNEKLFF. The DNA of the CDR3 is TGCAGTGCTAAGGGAAATGAAAAACTGTTTTTT.

This clonotype was observed a few times. V and J are TRBV4-2 and TRBJ2-3, with D perhaps TRBD1 (5 bases). The CDR3 covers 16 residues. Trimming took 0 bases from V and 1 from J, leaving 11 bases between them. Germline CDR1 and CDR2: LGHNA and YNFKEQ. The CDR3 here is CASSQDTPGRTDTQYF. CDR3 nucleotides: TGTGCCAGCAGCCAAGATACGCCAGGGCGCACAGATACGCAGTATTTT.

Ten or more counts support this clonotype. J is TRBJ1-1 and V is TRBV29-1, with unresolved D. Deletions cut 6 bases from V and 1 base from J, with 18 bases between. Germline CDR1 and CDR2: SQVTM and ANQGSEA. The length of the CDR3 is 15 residues. CDR3 sequence reads: CSVTALWVGNTEAFF. DNA of the CDR3: TGCAGCGTAACGGCTTTATGGGTGGGGAACACTGAAGCTTTCTTT.

This clonotype was counted many times. This chain joins TRBV6-1 and TRBJ1-2, with D perhaps TRBD1 (6 bases). CDR3 size: 15 residues. V lost 3 bases, J lost 1 base, and 12 bases lay in between. The germline V gene has CDR1 MNHNS and CDR2 SASEGT. The CDR3 coding sequence is TGTGCCAGCAGTGAGGGGGCAGGAGATAACTATGGCTACACCTTC. Translation: CASSEGAGDNYGYTF.

The table lists this clonotype with a few counts. V and J are TRBV20-1 and TRBJ1-5, with TRBD1 matching 10 bases. V lost 1 base and J lost 6; bases outside the gene matches: 12. Germline V CDR1 and CDR2: DFQATT, SNEGSKA (reference sequence). This CDR3 is 17 amino acids long. The CDR3 DNA reads as TGCAGTGCTAGAGCGCTCGGGACAGGGGATTTGGGTCAGCCCCAGCATTTT. This encodes CSARALGTGDLGQPQHF.

This clonotype was seen at least ten times. The chain couples TRBV3-1 to TRBJ2-3; D is unresolved. V was shortened by 0 bases and J by 2 bases, with 9 bases between the two germline ends. CDR1 LGHDT and CDR2 YNNKEL come from the germline V gene (reference sequence). The CDR3 is 15 residues long. The DNA for the CDR3 is TGTGCCAGCAGCCAAGAGGGATCTAACACAGATACGCAGTATTTT. Amino acid sequence: CASSQEGSNTDTQYF.

The table lists this clonotype with many counts. The gene calls are TRBV11-2 and TRBJ2-3; TRBD1 agrees at 9 bases. Germline V gives CDR1 SGHAT, CDR2 FQNNGV. The junction had 7 bases not matched to a gene; V was cut back by 1 base and J by 2 bases. The CDR3 totals 17 residues. In DNA form, the CDR3 reads TGTGCCAGCAGCTTAGGGGCCGGGACAGGGAACACAGATACGCAGTATTTT. It yields the protein CASSLGAGTGNTDTQYF. Variable domain in full (rest from reference TRBV11-2 and TRBJ2-3): EAGVAQSPRYKIIEKRQSVAFWCNPISGHATLYWYQQILGQGPKLLIQFQNNGVVDDSQLPKDRFSAERLKGVDSTLKIQPAKLEDSAVYLCASSLGAGTGNTDTQYFGPGTRLTVL.

This clonotype appeared many times. The V gene is TRBV5-1, the J gene TRBJ2-7, with a weak D call TRBD2 (6 bases). The V and J ends lost 2 bases and 5 bases respectively, with 11 bases between them. Germline V gene data show CDR1 as SGHRS and CDR2 as YFSETQ. The CDR3 sequence is 13 residues long. The CDR3 DNA follows: TGCGCCAGCAGCTTCGGGGGACTGGACGAGCAGTACTTC. Translating gives CASSFGGLDEQYF.

V gene TRBV11-2 combines with J gene TRBJ2-2; 7 nucleotides align to TRBD2. CDR1 is SGHAT and CDR2 is FQNNGV in the germline V gene. Trimming removed 5 bases from V and 4 bases from J; junction bases left unmatched: 7. The CDR3 runs to 15 residues. The CDR3 nucleotides read TGTGCCAGCAGCCCCCCTGGGGGGGTCACCGGGGAGCTGTTTTTT. It encodes CASSPPGGVTGELFF.

This clonotype was picked up many times. The chain carries TRBV20-1 and TRBJ2-7; maybe TRBD2 (6 bases). V gave up 5 bases and J gave up 2 bases, with 22 bases separating them. The CDR3 covers 16 residues. Germline V lookup: CDR1 DFQATT, CDR2 SNEGSKA (reference sequence). The CDR3 loop reads CSAPAPPSAETYEQYF. The CDR3 nucleotides read TGCAGTGCTCCAGCCCCCCCTAGCGCAGAAACCTACGAGCAGTACTTC.

The table lists this clonotype with a few counts. The chain couples TRBV10-3 to TRBJ2-3, with TRBD2 identical over 8 bases. CDR1 and CDR2 (germline): ENHRY, SYGVKD. The CDR3 length is 14 residues. J was trimmed by 4 bases and V by 10 bases; bases with no gene match: 10. CDR3 bases: TGTGCCACCCATCTTGGACTAGCTTCAGATACGCAGTATTTT. It specifies CATHLGLASDTQYF.

This clonotype was picked up a small number of times. The chain has TRBV3-1 and TRBJ1-5; no reliable D call. CDR1 and CDR2 (germline): LGHDT, YNNKEL (reference sequence). The CDR3 totals 17 residues. The V end lost 0 bases, the J end lost 7 bases, and 19 bases lay between the germline ends. The CDR3 is CASSQDVARLRGQPQHF. CDR3 bases: TGTGCCAGCAGCCAAGATGTCGCCAGGTTGAGAGGGCAGCCCCAGCATTTT.

Comments on this clonotype: This may be a read error, as it is one base from a much larger clone. The DNA of the CDR3 is TGTGCCAGCAGCTTAGGAAGTAGGCTTAGCGGGAGCCAAGAGCCCCAGTACTTC. Its translation: CASSLGSRLSGSQEPQYF. The chain joins TRBV7-3 to TRBJ2-5; 9 nucleotides agree with TRBD2. Germline lookup yields CDR1 SGHTA and CDR2 FQGTGA. The length of the CDR3 is 18 residues.

This clonotype was observed many times. As DNA, the CDR3 is TGTGCCAGCAGCTTAGAGCCTAGGACTAACTATGGCTACACCTTC. This sequence encodes CASSLEPRTNYGYTF. This chain connects TRBV7-9 to TRBJ1-2; D ambiguous. V was clipped by 1 base and J by 0 bases, with 9 bases between them. This CDR3 has 15 amino acids. Germline lookup yields CDR1 SEHNR and CDR2 FQNEAQ (reference sequence).

At least ten counts were recorded for this clonotype. The chain carries TRBV12-3 or TRBV12-4 and TRBJ2-3; D ambiguous. V was clipped by 6 bases and J by 0 bases, with 22 bases between them. There are 18 residues in the CDR3. The CDR3 loop is CASSSFSLMITSTDTQYF. CDR3 in DNA: TGTGCCAGCAGCTCCTTTTCCCTCATGATTACTAGCACAGATACGCAGTATTTT.

This clonotype was picked up many times. V and J are TRBV28 and TRBJ2-2; D gene ambiguous. The CDR3 is 14 amino acids. Germline lookup yields CDR1 MDHEN and CDR2 SYDVKM. V lost 3 bases and J lost 2, with 7 bases in between. DNA for the CDR3: TGTGCCAGCAGTTTTTCGGAAAACACCGGGGAGCTGTTTTTT. Its translation: CASSFSENTGELFF.

This sequence joins TRBV6-1 and TRBJ2-7; the D is unclear. The CDR3 covers 15 residues. Trimming left V 2 bases short and J 5 bases short, with 16 bases between. CDR1 and CDR2 from the germline V gene are MNHNS and SASEGT. The CDR3, as DNA: TGTGCCAGCAGTGAAAACTTGTCAAAGGTCGACGAGCAGTACTTC. This encodes CASSENLSKVDEQYF.

This clonotype came up many times. The chain combines TRBV12-3 or TRBV12-4 with TRBJ1-5; D ambiguous. Trimming removed 2 bases from V and 12 bases from J, with 11 bases in between. This CDR3 has 12 residues. The CDR3 coding sequence is TGTGCCAGCAGTTTAAGGGTGGAGGTCCAGCATTTT. The encoded protein is CASSLRVEVQHF.

This clonotype was detected many times. The rearrangement joins TRBV6-1 to TRBJ1-5, with unresolved D. Germline CDR1 is MNHNS and CDR2 is SASEGT. The V end lost 5 bases, the J end lost 5 bases, and 22 bases lay between the germline ends. The CDR3 loop spans 17 amino acids. The CDR3 spells CASSTRPGYGQYQPQHF. In nucleotides, the CDR3 is TGTGCCAGCAGTACCAGACCGGGGTATGGCCAATATCAGCCCCAGCATTTT.

Concerning this clonotype: A much larger clone lies one base from this, so it may be a read error. The chain employs TRBV28 and TRBJ2-7; 13 bases match TRBD2. The germline V gene has CDR1 MDHEN and CDR2 SYDVKM. J was trimmed by 7 bases and V by 6 bases; bases with no gene match: 18. The length of the CDR3 is 18 residues. CDR3 loop: CASSIGGLAGTRNNEQYF. The DNA for the CDR3 is TGTGCCAGCAGCATAGGGGGACTAGCGGGAACCAGGAACAATGAGCAGTACTTC.

At least ten counts were recorded for this clonotype. V is TRBV20-1 and J is TRBJ2-1; 11 nucleotides match TRBD2. V lost 0 bases to trimming and J lost 7 bases; unmatched junction nucleotides: 14. Germline V gene sequence: CDR1 DFQATT, CDR2 SNEGSKA (reference sequence). The CDR3 runs 18 residues. CDR3 sequence: CSARDLKRSSGRSNEQFF. CDR3 DNA: TGCAGTGCTAGAGATCTGAAGAGGTCTAGCGGGAGGTCGAATGAGCAGTTCTTC.

This clonotype was seen many times. This CDR3 reads CASSFRGLSTDTQYF. The CDR3 coding sequence is TGTGCCAGCAGTTTTCGGGGACTATCAACAGATACGCAGTATTTT. V and J are TRBV12-3 or TRBV12-4 and TRBJ2-3, with 7 bases lining up with TRBD2. The CDR3 runs to 15 residues. J was trimmed by 3 bases and V by 3 bases; bases with no gene match: 6.